The clone carrying this T cell receptor beta chain has at least ten counts. V was clipped by 2 bases and J by 7 bases, with 14 bases between them. The length of the CDR3 is 14 residues. The time point was: patch test 2, 6 weeks after DPC sensitization. Noted treatment: therapeutic diphenylcyclopropenone sensitization with weekly scalp DPC. The data were taken from a study of human T cells and chemical hapten exposure. As originally analysed: Across samples, TCR counts had a median of about 100,000 and ranged from roughly 23,224 to 750,000. TCRdb re-called the RACE reads with MiXCR, one entry per CDR3 protein. The authors' filters were not applied to this entry. In the table there are about 350,000 distinct CDR3 sequences, roughly 6% of which are singletons.

The TCR sequence derives from a woman between 18 and 29 years old with alopecia areata. Some clones in this sample may be carry-over from other donors' samples. The sample here was whole blood, taken in connection with sensitization to the hapten diphenylcyclopropenone (DPC). The chain employs TRBV12-3 or TRBV12-4 and TRBJ1-1; D is ambiguous. CDR3 in amino acids: CASSLTRSTVEAFF. For the CDR3, the DNA is TGTGCCAGCAGTTTAACGCGGTCCACGGTTGAAGCTTTCTTT.